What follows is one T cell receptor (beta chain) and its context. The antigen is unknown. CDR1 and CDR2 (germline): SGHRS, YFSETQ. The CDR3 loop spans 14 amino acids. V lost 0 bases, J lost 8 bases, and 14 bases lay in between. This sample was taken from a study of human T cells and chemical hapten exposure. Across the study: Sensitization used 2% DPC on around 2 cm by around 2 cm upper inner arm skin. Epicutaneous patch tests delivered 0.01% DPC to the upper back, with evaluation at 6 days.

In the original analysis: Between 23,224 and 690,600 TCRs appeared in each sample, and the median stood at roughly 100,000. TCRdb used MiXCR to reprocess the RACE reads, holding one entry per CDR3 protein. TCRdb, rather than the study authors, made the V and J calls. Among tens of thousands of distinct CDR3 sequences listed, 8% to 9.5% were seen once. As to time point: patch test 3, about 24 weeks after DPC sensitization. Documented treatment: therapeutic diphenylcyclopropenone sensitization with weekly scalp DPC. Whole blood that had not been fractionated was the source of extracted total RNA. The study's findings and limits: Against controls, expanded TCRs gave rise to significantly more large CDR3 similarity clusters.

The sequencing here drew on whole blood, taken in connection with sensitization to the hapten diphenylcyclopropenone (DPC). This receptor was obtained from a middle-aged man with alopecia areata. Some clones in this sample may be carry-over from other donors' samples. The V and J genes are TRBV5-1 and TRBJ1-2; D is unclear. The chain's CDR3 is CASSLARRRNGYTF. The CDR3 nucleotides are TGCGCCAGCAGCTTGGCCCGCAGGCGGAACGGCTACACCTTC.